A selection of T cell receptor beta chains follows, all from one sample in a study of siplizumab effects on memory and regulatory T cells. The data were produced by immunoSEQ multiplex PCR, yet TCRdb's version contains in-frame clones alone and is incomplete. The data contain more than 95,000 clones, 93% of them singletons. Sequences were obtained from Tregs sorted from blood. The receptors here all came from a human donor in good health. Each CDR3 is given with its conserved first and last residue. A D gene is named only where the DNA matches it firmly. A clone size is listed for some rows: how often the clone was seen (once, few, many), or a class if it is expanded.

DNA	CDR3	V	J	D	size
TGTGCCAGTAGTCTGAGTAGCGGGAGGATGGGCTCTGGGGCCAACGTCCTGACTTTC	CASSLSSGRMGSGANVLTF	TRBV19	TRBJ2-6	TRBD2	.
TGTGCCAGCAGCTTAGCGGACCTAGCGGGCTACGAGCAGTACTTC	CASSLADLAGYEQYF	TRBV7-2	TRBJ2-7	TRBD2	.
TGTGCCTGGAGTAAGGGGACAGCTAACTATGGCTACACCTTC	CAWSKGTANYGYTF	TRBV30	TRBJ1-2	TRBD1	.
TGTGCCAGCAGTTACTCTTACAGGGGGCACTACGAGCAGTACTTC	CASSYSYRGHYEQYF	TRBV6-5	TRBJ2-7	TRBD1	once
TGTGCCACCAGCAGAGATCGGATGCCTGAAGCTTTCTTT	CATSRDRMPEAFF	TRBV15	TRBJ1-1	.	.
TGCGCCAGCAGACAGAATCTGAATTCACCCCTCCACTTT	CASRQNLNSPLHF	TRBV5-1	TRBJ1-6	.	.
TGTGCCAGTAGATTGGACGGCCTTAGGGGCTACACCTTC	CASRLDGLRGYTF	TRBV19	TRBJ1-2	.	.
TGTGCCCACGCCGGAACAGCGACCTCTGGAAACACCATATATTTT	CAHAGTATSGNTIYF	TRBV7-2	TRBJ1-3	.	.
TGTGCCAGCAGCTTGGGTCCGGGGTATCAGCCCCAGCATTTT	CASSLGPGYQPQHF	TRBV5-6	TRBJ1-5	.	.
TGCGCCAGCAGCGGAGCGGCGCGGGAGACCCAGTACTTC	CASSGAARETQYF	TRBV5-1	TRBJ2-5	.	.
TGCAGTGCTAGACGGGGAGAGACCCAGTACTTC	CSARRGETQYF	TRBV20-1	TRBJ2-5	.	.
TGTGCCAGCAGTTACTTACCGGACGCCGTAACGTACGAGCAGTACTTC	CASSYLPDAVTYEQYF	TRBV6-5	TRBJ2-7	.	.
TGTGCCACCAGCAGAGATCACGGCAGTAGCAATCAGCCCCAGCATTTT	CATSRDHGSSNQPQHF	TRBV15	TRBJ1-5	.	.
TGTGCCAGCAGCGCCGCAGACAGGATGGGATACGAGCAGTACTTC	CASSAADRMGYEQYF	TRBV9	TRBJ2-7	.	.
TGCGCCAGCAGCCAAGATAATCCCCCGGGGAACTACAATGAGCAGTTCTTC	CASSQDNPPGNYNEQFF	TRBV4-3	TRBJ2-1	.	once
TGTGCCAGCAGCGCTACCGCCGCAACATTCACCGGGGAGCTGTTTTTT	CASSATAATFTGELFF	TRBV9	TRBJ2-2	.	.
TGTGCCAGCACCCCAGGGGGGACTAGCGGGAGTAATGAGCAGTTCTTC	CASTPGGTSGSNEQFF	TRBV11-3	TRBJ2-1	TRBD2	.
TGTGCCAGCAGCCAAGTGGGGACAGGGGGCTCCTACGAGCAGTACTTC	CASSQVGTGGSYEQYF	TRBV14	TRBJ2-7	TRBD1	.
TGTGCCAGCAGCCCTGGGGACAGCGCAACCAAAAACATTCAGTACTTC	CASSPGDSATKNIQYF	TRBV11-1	TRBJ2-4	TRBD1	.
TGTGCCAGCAGCTTAGGCCTAGCGGGAAGGAACACCGGGGAGCTGTTTTTT	CASSLGLAGRNTGELFF	TRBV7-9	TRBJ2-2	TRBD2	.
TGTGCCAGCAGTTACGCGACAACCCGAGCCTACGAGCAGTACTTC	CASSYATTRAYEQYF	TRBV6-5	TRBJ2-7	.	.
TGTGCCAGCAGCCAAAGCATCCAGGGGAACACTGAAGCTTTCTTT	CASSQSIQGNTEAFF	TRBV4-2	TRBJ1-1	.	.
TGTGCCAGCAGCCGGACAGGGGGGAACTATGGCTACACCTTC	CASSRTGGNYGYTF	TRBV5-6	TRBJ1-2	TRBD1	once
TGTGCCAGCAGCTTCGGACTAGCGGGAGCTGTGGAGACCCAGTACTTC	CASSFGLAGAVETQYF	TRBV7-9	TRBJ2-5	TRBD2	.
TGTGCCAGCAGCGTGGACAGGGACACTGAAGCTTTCTTT	CASSVDRDTEAFF	TRBV5-4	TRBJ1-1	TRBD1	.
TGTGCCAGCAGCTCCGGGACAGGGACGTTTGGCTACACCTTC	CASSSGTGTFGYTF	TRBV7-2	TRBJ1-2	TRBD1	once
TGTGCCAGCAGAACAGGGGGAGAAGGCTACACCTTC	CASRTGGEGYTF	TRBV6-5	TRBJ1-2	TRBD1	.
TGCGCCAGCAGCTTGGTCTCCCGAAGCTCCTACAATGAGCAGTTCTTC	CASSLVSRSSYNEQFF	TRBV5-1	TRBJ2-1	.	.
TGTGCTAGTGGTTTGCCACGGGTAAGGGCTGAAGCTTTCTTT	CASGLPRVRAEAFF	TRBV12-5	TRBJ1-1	.	once
TGTGCCAGCAGCACGGCCGTCCACGGTAGTCAGCCCCAGCATTTT	CASSTAVHGSQPQHF	TRBV5-8	TRBJ1-5	.	.
TGTGCCAGCAGTTTGAGCGGGGATCAGTACTTC	CASSLSGDQYF	TRBV6-5	TRBJ2-5	TRBD2	.
TGTGCCAGTACCAGAGGGGGTAACTATGGCTACACCTTC	CASTRGGNYGYTF	TRBV19	TRBJ1-2	.	.
TGTGCCAGCAGCCCAACCTTGGGACTGGAGAACACTGAAGCTTTCTTT	CASSPTLGLENTEAFF	TRBV5-6	TRBJ1-1	.	.
TGTGCCAGTAGTAGAGGCGGGGTCTCCTACGAGCAGTACTTC	CASSRGGVSYEQYF	TRBV19	TRBJ2-7	.	few
TGTGCCAGCAGCTTAAGCAGGGGACTTGGCACAGATACGCAGTATTTT	CASSLSRGLGTDTQYF	TRBV7-6	TRBJ2-3	.	.
TGCAGCGGCGGACAGGGAACCAACACCGGGGAGCTGTTTTTT	CSGGQGTNTGELFF	TRBV29-1	TRBJ2-2	TRBD1	.
TGTGCCAGCAGCCTAAGCGGGGGGTATTACAATGAGCAGTTCTTC	CASSLSGGYYNEQFF	TRBV7-2	TRBJ2-1	TRBD2	.
TGTGCCTGGAGGATCCTGGACGCGGGTTTTAATGGCTACACCTTC	CAWRILDAGFNGYTF	TRBV30	TRBJ1-2	.	.
TGCGCCAGCACCACGACAGGGAGGACCACTGAAGCTTTCTTT	CASTTTGRTTEAFF	TRBV5-1	TRBJ1-1	TRBD1	.
TGTGCCAGCAGCTTAGACCCCAGCACCATATATTTT	CASSLDPSTIYF	TRBV7-8	TRBJ1-3	.	.
TGTGCCAGCAGCTTAAGGTACAGGGGGGACTACGAGCAGTACTTC	CASSLRYRGDYEQYF	TRBV7-9	TRBJ2-7	TRBD1	.
TGTGCCAGCAGCCGAGCCCAGGGGGCGTACGAGCAGTACTTC	CASSRAQGAYEQYF	TRBV9	TRBJ2-7	TRBD1	.
TGCGCCAGCAGGTCAGGGACTAGCGGCTCTGGGGCCAACGTCCTGACTTTC	CASRSGTSGSGANVLTF	TRBV5-1	TRBJ2-6	TRBD2	.
TGTGCCAGCACCCGTGGGGCCTATAATTCACCCCTCCACTTT	CASTRGAYNSPLHF	TRBV7-9	TRBJ1-6	.	once
TGTGCCATCGGGCAGCGGGAGTTAGGCGGGGAGCTGTTTTTT	CAIGQRELGGELFF	TRBV10-3	TRBJ2-2	TRBD2	.
TGTGCCTGGAGTCCCCCCGGGACAGGGGGTACCGGGGAGCTGTTTTTT	CAWSPPGTGGTGELFF	TRBV30	TRBJ2-2	TRBD1	.
TGTGCCAGCACCATGGGGGCTTCCAATCAGCCCCAGCATTTT	CASTMGASNQPQHF	TRBV2	TRBJ1-5	.	.
TGTGCAAGTCGCCCTAGGGACGGATGTTTTGCCGGGGAGCTGTTTTTT	CASRPRDGCFAGELFF	TRBV12-2	TRBJ2-2	.	.